These 11 T cell receptor beta chains originate from one sample sequenced in a study of T cell changes during pregnancy in multiple sclerosis. Produced via immunoSEQ multiplex PCR; TCRdb's table is partial and in-frame only. The table records roughly 110,000 clones, 85% to 95% of them present only once. The sample was peripheral blood, taken in the third trimester of pregnancy. These receptors were obtained from a female donor in good health, enrolled as a control in a pregnancy study.

This clone came up once. The J gene is TRBJ1-2, the V gene TRBV30; 7 nucleotides match TRBD1. The germline CDR1 and CDR2 sequences are GTSNPN and SVGIG (reference sequence). The length of the CDR3 is 14 residues. V dropped 3 bases and J dropped 2; count of bases not matched to a gene: 6. This CDR3 reads CAWSRTGENYGYTF. CDR3 nucleotides: TGTGCCTGGAGCCGGACAGGAGAGAACTATGGCTACACCTTC.

The V and J genes are TRBV7-3 and TRBJ1-1, with D tentatively TRBD1 (5 bases). This CDR3 is built from 12 residues. The germline V gene encodes CDR1 SGHTA and CDR2 FQGTGA. V was cut by 9 bases and J by 4 bases, with 12 bases left in between. The CDR3 DNA sequence: TGTGCCAGTGGGTTCGGGGGCACTGAAGCTTTCTTT. Its translation is CASGFGGTEAFF.

This chain joins TRBV6-5 and TRBJ1-6; D remains unclear. Trimming shortened V by 2 bases and J by 7 bases, and 6 bases separated the two germline ends. Per germline, CDR1 MNHEY and CDR2 SVGAGI. This CDR3 has 13 residues. The CDR3 DNA follows: TGTGCCAGCAGTTACGCTCGGAATTCACCCCTCCACTTT. This sequence encodes CASSYARNSPLHF.

The CDR3 DNA is TGTGCCAGCAGCTCCCTGGACGGGGGCTATGGCTACACCTTC. Translation gives CASSSLDGGYGYTF. The V and J genes are TRBV5-4 and TRBJ1-2, with D maybe TRBD1 (5 bases). Per the germline V gene, CDR1 is SGHNT and CDR2 is YYREEE (reference sequence). V lost 3 bases, J lost 4 bases, and 13 bases lay in between. This CDR3 has 14 amino acids. The variable domain in full, completed from reference TRBV5-4 and TRBJ1-2, reads ETGVTQSPTHLIKTRGQQVTLRCSSQSGHNTVSWYQQALGQGPQFIFQYYREEENGRGNFPPRFSGLQFPNYSSELNVNALELDDSALYLCASSSLDGGYGYTFGSGTRLTVV.

V usage is TRBV11-1 and J usage is TRBJ1-1; TRBD1 matches at 8 bases. The CDR3 totals 14 residues. Losses at the gene ends were 7 bases for V and 4 bases for J; bases not matched to a gene: 8. Germline V gives CDR1 SGHAT, CDR2 FQDESV (reference sequence). The CDR3 bases are TGTGCCAGCATCTCCGGGACAGGTGGCACTGAAGCTTTCTTT. Translated, it gives CASISGTGGTEAFF.

The chain couples TRBV18 to TRBJ2-7, with unresolved D. The V and J ends lost 6 bases and 5 bases respectively, with 14 bases between them. Germline lookup yields CDR1 KGHSH and CDR2 LQKENI. This CDR3 is built from 13 residues. In DNA form, the CDR3 reads TGTGCCAGCTCCGCAAGTAGAGGTGACGAGCAGTACTTC. This sequence encodes CASSASRGDEQYF.

This chain connects TRBV7-2 to TRBJ1-6; unclear D gene. The germline V and J ends were trimmed by 5 bases and 4 bases, with 9 bases remaining between them. The germline V gene encodes CDR1 SGHTA and CDR2 FQGNSA. This CDR3 is 14 amino acids long. The DNA of the CDR3 is TGTGCCAGCAGCAAACGGGGATATAATTCACCCCTCCACTTT. Amino acids: CASSKRGYNSPLHF. Full variable domain (remainder filled in from reference TRBV7-2 and TRBJ1-6): GAGVSQSPSNKVTEKGKDVELRCDPISGHTALYWYRQSLGQGLEFLIYFQGNSAPDKSGLPSDRFSAERTGGSVSTLTIQRTQQEDSAVYLCASSKRGYNSPLHFGNGTRLTVT.

This sequence joins TRBV6-5 and TRBJ1-1; 10 nucleotides align to TRBD1. Unmatched junction bases numbered 4, after V lost 5 bases and J lost 7 bases. This CDR3 spans 13 amino acids. CDR1 and CDR2 from the germline V gene are MNHEY and SVGAGI. CDR3 amino acids: CASSDRGPVEAFF. CDR3 nucleotides: TGTGCCAGCAGTGACAGGGGGCCCGTTGAAGCTTTCTTT.

CDR3 loop: CASSRLAGAGETQYF. The CDR3 region has the DNA TGCGCCAGCAGCCGGTTAGCGGGGGCCGGGGAGACCCAGTACTTC. The chain couples TRBV4-3 to TRBJ2-5, with 9 bases aligning to TRBD2. Germline CDR1 and CDR2: LGHNA and YSLEER. The CDR3 extends over 15 amino acids. The J segment lost 5 bases and the V segment lost 4 bases, leaving 8 bases of the junction unmatched.

J is TRBJ1-5 and V is TRBV19; D is perhaps TRBD1 (6 bases). The CDR3 has 14 amino acids. Trimming cost V 6 bases and J 1 base, with 10 bases left between them. Germline loops: CDR1 LNHDA, CDR2 SQIVND (reference sequence). This CDR3 reads CASRLQGSNQPQHF. CDR3 sequence (DNA): TGTGCCAGTAGGCTACAGGGAAGCAATCAGCCCCAGCATTTT. Drawing the rest from reference TRBV19 and TRBJ1-5, the complete variable domain is DGGITQSPKYLFRKEGQNVTLSCEQNLNHDAMYWYRQDPGQGLRLIYYSQIVNDFQKGDIAEGYSVSREKKESFPLTVTSAQKNPTAFYLCASRLQGSNQPQHFGDGTRLSIL.

The V gene is TRBV6-6, the J gene TRBJ1-2, with a weak D call TRBD1 (5 bases). CDR3 length equals 16 residues. Deletions cut 6 bases from V and 1 base from J, with 18 bases between. The germline V gene has CDR1 MNHNY and CDR2 SVGAGI (reference sequence). CDR3 nucleotides: TGTGCCAGCAGCCGACTAGTTGGAGACAGTAACTATGGCTACACCTTC. It codes for CASSRLVGDSNYGYTF.